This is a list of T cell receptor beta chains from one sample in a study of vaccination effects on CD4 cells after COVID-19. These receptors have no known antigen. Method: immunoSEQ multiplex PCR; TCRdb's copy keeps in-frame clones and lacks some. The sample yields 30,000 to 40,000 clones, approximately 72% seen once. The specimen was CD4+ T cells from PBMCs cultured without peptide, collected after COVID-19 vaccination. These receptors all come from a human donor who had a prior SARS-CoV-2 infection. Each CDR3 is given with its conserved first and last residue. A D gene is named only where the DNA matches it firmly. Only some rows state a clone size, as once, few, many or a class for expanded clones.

DNA: TGTGCCAGCAGCTTGGTCGGACTAGAGGGGGGGCCTGAGCAGTTCTTC; CDR3: CASSLVGLEGGPEQFF; J: TRBJ2-1; D: NA; V: TRBV5-6; size: NA
DNA: TGTGCCAGCAGCACTGTTTCAACGTACAATGAGCAGTTCTTC; CDR3: CASSTVSTYNEQFF; J: TRBJ2-1; D: NA; V: TRBV9; size: NA
DNA: TGTGCCAGTGGGGAGACCCAGTACTTC; CDR3: CASGETQYF; J: TRBJ2-5; D: NA; V: TRBV6-5; size: NA
DNA: TGTGCTAGCAGCCTGGACAACCAAGAGACCCAGTACTTC; CDR3: CASSLDNQETQYF; J: TRBJ2-5; D: NA; V: TRBV7-7; size: NA
DNA: TGTGCCAGCAGTGGACAGGGAAATGGCTACACCTTC; CDR3: CASSGQGNGYTF; J: TRBJ1-2; D: TRBD1; V: TRBV2; size: NA
DNA: TGTGCCAGCAGTTTCAACAGTGGGAGCTCCTATAATTCACCCCTCCACTTT; CDR3: CASSFNSGSSYNSPLHF; J: TRBJ1-6; D: NA; V: TRBV27; size: NA
DNA: TGTGCCAGCAGCTTACAGGGTTGGGGCACCGGGGAGCTGTTTTTT; CDR3: CASSLQGWGTGELFF; J: TRBJ2-2; D: NA; V: TRBV7-2; size: few
DNA: TGTGCCAGCAGTCAACAAAGCGGAGTTGAGCAGTTCTTC; CDR3: CASSQQSGVEQFF; J: TRBJ2-1; D: NA; V: TRBV12-3/TRBV12-4; size: NA
DNA: TGCGCCAGCAGCTTGGTTAGTGACAGCCCCTATGGCTACACCTTC; CDR3: CASSLVSDSPYGYTF; J: TRBJ1-2; D: NA; V: TRBV5-1; size: NA
DNA: TGTGCCAGCAGCTTTTGGAGGAAGATCTCCTACAATGAGCAGTTCTTC; CDR3: CASSFWRKISYNEQFF; J: TRBJ2-1; D: NA; V: TRBV5-6; size: NA
DNA: TGTGCCACCAGCAGAGATATCAGGGGAGGTGGCTACACCTTC; CDR3: CATSRDIRGGGYTF; J: TRBJ1-2; D: NA; V: TRBV15; size: once
DNA: TGTGCCAGTAGTATAGAGAGACAAGGGGTGAACACCGGGGAGCTGTTTTTT; CDR3: CASSIERQGVNTGELFF; J: TRBJ2-2; D: NA; V: TRBV19; size: NA
DNA: TGTGCCAGCAGTTTCCGGGACTATACTGGGGCCAACGTCCTGACTTTC; CDR3: CASSFRDYTGANVLTF; J: TRBJ2-6; D: TRBD2; V: TRBV6-5; size: NA
DNA: TGTGCCTGGAGTGTATCCGGGACAGGGCTATACGGAAACACCATATATTTT; CDR3: CAWSVSGTGLYGNTIYF; J: TRBJ1-3; D: TRBD1; V: TRBV30; size: NA
DNA: TGTGCCAGCAGCTTACTAGCGGGGTACTACGAGCAGTACTTC; CDR3: CASSLLAGYYEQYF; J: TRBJ2-7; D: TRBD2; V: TRBV7-2; size: few
DNA: TGTGCCAGCTCACCCCGCCCGCCTAGCGGGGGGTTCTCCTACAATGAGCAGTTCTTC; CDR3: CASSPRPPSGGFSYNEQFF; J: TRBJ2-1; D: TRBD2; V: TRBV18; size: NA
DNA: TGTGCCAGCAGTCGGGGACAGGGGGGGTACACAGATACGCAGTATTTT; CDR3: CASSRGQGGYTDTQYF; J: TRBJ2-3; D: TRBD1; V: TRBV27; size: NA
DNA: TGTGCCAGCAGTCTCCGGGGACGGATAAATTCACCCCTCCACTTT; CDR3: CASSLRGRINSPLHF; J: TRBJ1-6; D: NA; V: TRBV27; size: NA
DNA: TGTGCCAGTAGTATGGCCGGGCGGGATTCGGGGGGAATCTACGAGCAGTACTTC; CDR3: CASSMAGRDSGGIYEQYF; J: TRBJ2-7; D: TRBD2; V: TRBV19; size: NA
DNA: TGTGCCAGTAGTATAGTTACAGGTCCTAACTATGGCTACACCTTC; CDR3: CASSIVTGPNYGYTF; J: TRBJ1-2; D: NA; V: TRBV19; size: NA
DNA: TGCGCCAGCAGCTTGACGAGACTAGCGCCGTCCGAGCAGTACTTC; CDR3: CASSLTRLAPSEQYF; J: TRBJ2-7; D: TRBD2; V: TRBV5-1; size: NA
DNA: TGTGCCAGCAGCTCTCGTGTGGGAAGGCGGGGCACCGGGGAGCTGTTTTTT; CDR3: CASSSRVGRRGTGELFF; J: TRBJ2-2; D: NA; V: TRBV7-8; size: few
DNA: TGTGCCAGCTCCCAGGACAGCTACGAGCAGTACTTC; CDR3: CASSQDSYEQYF; J: TRBJ2-7; D: NA; V: TRBV18; size: NA
DNA: TGTGCCTGGAGTCCCGGCCGCATAGAAGGTTACGAGCAGTACTTC; CDR3: CAWSPGRIEGYEQYF; J: TRBJ2-7; D: NA; V: TRBV30; size: NA
DNA: TGCGCCAGCAGCCTAACCCCCGACCGAGACAGGAATAAGGAGGGCTACACCTTC; CDR3: CASSLTPDRDRNKEGYTF; J: TRBJ1-2; D: NA; V: TRBV10-1; size: NA
DNA: TGTGCCAGCAGCTCAGGACAGCTCTATGGCTACACCTTC; CDR3: CASSSGQLYGYTF; J: TRBJ1-2; D: NA; V: TRBV5-4; size: NA
DNA: TGTGCCAGCAGTTGGTCGACTACCTCAATGTACGCAGATACGCAGTATTTT; CDR3: CASSWSTTSMYADTQYF; J: TRBJ2-3; D: NA; V: TRBV6-2/TRBV6-3; size: NA
DNA: TGTGCCAGCAGCCAGCGGGGCAATCAGCCCCAGCATTTT; CDR3: CASSQRGNQPQHF; J: TRBJ1-5; D: NA; V: TRBV3-1/TRBV3-2; size: NA
DNA: TGTGCCAGCTCATTTCCCCCCCCGAAGGTCACTGAAGCTTTCTTT; CDR3: CASSFPPPKVTEAFF; J: TRBJ1-1; D: NA; V: TRBV18; size: NA
DNA: TGTGCCAGCAGTGAAGACGGGGGTGAGTACACTGAAGCTTTCTTT; CDR3: CASSEDGGEYTEAFF; J: TRBJ1-1; D: NA; V: TRBV6-1; size: NA
DNA: TGCGCCAGCAGCTTGTCCGGCTCCTGGGGCGCAGATACGCAGTATTTT; CDR3: CASSLSGSWGADTQYF; J: TRBJ2-3; D: NA; V: TRBV5-1; size: NA
DNA: TGTGCCAGCAGGCGAACACAGGGGACCGGAAACACCATATATTTT; CDR3: CASRRTQGTGNTIYF; J: TRBJ1-3; D: TRBD1; V: TRBV2; size: NA
DNA: TGTGCCAGCAGCTCGCTGGGTCGGAGGACAGGACACTACGAGCAGTACTTC; CDR3: CASSSLGRRTGHYEQYF; J: TRBJ2-7; D: TRBD1; V: TRBV5-6; size: NA
DNA: TGTGCCAGCAGCACAACTGGGGGGGGTGACGATGAGCAGTTCTTC; CDR3: CASSTTGGGDDEQFF; J: TRBJ2-1; D: TRBD2; V: TRBV5-8; size: NA
DNA: TGCGCCAGCAGCTTCGGACTAGCGGGGAGCTCCTACAATGAGCAGTTCTTC; CDR3: CASSFGLAGSSYNEQFF; J: TRBJ2-1; D: TRBD2; V: TRBV5-1; size: NA
DNA: TGTGCCAGCTCACCACAAGGGACAGGGTTATCCACTGAAGCTTTCTTT; CDR3: CASSPQGTGLSTEAFF; J: TRBJ1-1; D: TRBD1; V: TRBV18; size: NA
DNA: TGCAGCGTTGGGTTGAGGATAGATACGCAGTATTTT; CDR3: CSVGLRIDTQYF; J: TRBJ2-3; D: NA; V: TRBV29-1; size: few
DNA: TGTGCCAGCAGCTCGCACATGGATACGCAGTATTTT; CDR3: CASSSHMDTQYF; J: TRBJ2-3; D: NA; V: TRBV5-4; size: NA
DNA: TGCAGTGCCCCAAACCAAGAGACCCAGTACTTC; CDR3: CSAPNQETQYF; J: TRBJ2-5; D: NA; V: TRBV20-1; size: NA
DNA: TGTGCCAGCTCGGTTGACAGAAACACTGAAGCTTTCTTT; CDR3: CASSVDRNTEAFF; J: TRBJ1-1; D: NA; V: TRBV18; size: NA
DNA: TGTGCCAGCAGTTTGATCAGGGCAGGGCAGCCCCAGCATTTT; CDR3: CASSLIRAGQPQHF; J: TRBJ1-5; D: NA; V: TRBV28; size: NA